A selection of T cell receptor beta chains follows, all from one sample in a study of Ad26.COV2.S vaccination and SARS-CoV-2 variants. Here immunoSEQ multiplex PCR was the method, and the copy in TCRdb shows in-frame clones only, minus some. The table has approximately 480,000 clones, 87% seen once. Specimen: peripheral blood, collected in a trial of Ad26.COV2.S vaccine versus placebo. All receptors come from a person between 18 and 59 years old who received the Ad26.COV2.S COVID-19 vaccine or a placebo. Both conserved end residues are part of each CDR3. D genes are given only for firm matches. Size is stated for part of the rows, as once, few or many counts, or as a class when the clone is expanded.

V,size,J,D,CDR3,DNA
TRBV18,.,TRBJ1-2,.,CASSPIEGAGYTF,TGTGCCAGCTCACCAATTGAAGGGGCTGGCTACACCTTC
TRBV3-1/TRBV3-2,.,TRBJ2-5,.,CASSQYGPGRSINSQETQYF,TGTGCCAGCAGCCAATACGGACCGGGACGTAGCATAAACTCCCAAGAGACCCAGTACTTC
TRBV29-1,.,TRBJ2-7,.,CSVADSYEQYF,TGCAGCGTCGCAGACTCCTACGAGCAGTACTTC
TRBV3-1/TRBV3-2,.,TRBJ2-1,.,CASSQALLDVSEQFF,TGTGCCAGCAGCCAAGCCTTACTAGATGTGAGTGAGCAGTTCTTC
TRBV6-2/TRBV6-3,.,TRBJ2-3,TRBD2,CASSYEGLAGGPFHTDTQYF,TGTGCCAGCAGTTACGAGGGACTAGCGGGAGGGCCGTTTCACACAGATACGCAGTATTTT
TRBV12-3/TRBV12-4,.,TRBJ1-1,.,CASSIELNTEAFF,TGTGCCAGCAGTATTGAGTTGAACACTGAAGCTTTCTTT
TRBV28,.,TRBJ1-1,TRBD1,CASRGQVLSSTEAFF,TGTGCCAGCAGAGGACAGGTCTTATCGTCCACTGAAGCTTTCTTT
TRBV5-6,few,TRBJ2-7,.,CASSRQVAYEQYF,TGTGCCAGCAGCCGACAGGTAGCATACGAGCAGTACTTC
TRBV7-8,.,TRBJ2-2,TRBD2,CASSRGTSGMNTGELFF,TGTGCCAGCAGCCGTGGGACTAGCGGAATGAACACCGGGGAGCTGTTTTTT
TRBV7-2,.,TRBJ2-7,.,CASSLGRGRRLTYEQYF,TGTGCCAGCAGCTTAGGAAGGGGCAGGAGATTAACCTACGAGCAGTACTTC
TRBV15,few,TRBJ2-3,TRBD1,CATSGPGTGAPTDTQYF,TGTGCCACCAGCGGTCCCGGGACAGGGGCGCCCACAGATACGCAGTATTTT
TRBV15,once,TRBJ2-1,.,CATSSAWTMAAEQFF,TGTGCCACCAGCAGTGCCTGGACCATGGCCGCTGAGCAGTTCTTC
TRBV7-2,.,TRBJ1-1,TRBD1,CASSTDRGVGNTEAFF,TGTGCCAGCAGCACAGACAGGGGGGTGGGGAACACTGAAGCTTTCTTT
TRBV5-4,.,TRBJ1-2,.,CASSLARGGYGYTF,TGTGCCAGCAGCTTGGCCAGAGGGGGCTATGGCTACACCTTC
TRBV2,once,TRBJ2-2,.,CASSKTGEGELFF,TGTGCCAGCAGTAAGACCGGGGAGGGGGAGCTGTTTTTT
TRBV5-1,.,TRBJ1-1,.,CASSLEWGASATEAFF,TGCGCCAGCAGCTTGGAATGGGGGGCCTCGGCCACTGAAGCTTTCTTT
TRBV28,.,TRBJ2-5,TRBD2,CASSFLAGGQETQYF,TGTGCCAGCAGTTTTCTAGCGGGAGGCCAAGAGACCCAGTACTTC
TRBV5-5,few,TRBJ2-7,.,CASSLNSYEQYF,TGTGCCAGCAGCTTGAACAGTTACGAGCAGTACTTC
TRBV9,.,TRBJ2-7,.,CASSVEVGTSYEQYF,TGTGCCAGCAGCGTAGAGGTGGGAACCTCCTACGAGCAGTACTTC
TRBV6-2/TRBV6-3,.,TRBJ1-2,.,CASSNVRVGYGYTF,TGTGCCAGCAGTAACGTCAGGGTCGGCTATGGCTACACCTTC
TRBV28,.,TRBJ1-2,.,CASTSGGGNYGYTF,TGTGCCAGCACCTCGGGGGGGGGCAACTATGGCTACACCTTC
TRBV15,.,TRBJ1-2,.,CATSRDFAVNYGYTF,TGTGCCACCAGCAGAGATTTTGCGGTAAACTATGGCTACACCTTC
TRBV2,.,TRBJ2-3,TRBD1,CASSVGQPTDTQYF,TGTGCCAGCAGTGTGGGACAGCCCACAGATACGCAGTATTTT
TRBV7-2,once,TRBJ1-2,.,CASSLQRVSYGYTF,TGTGCCAGCAGCCTCCAGCGCGTTTCCTATGGCTACACCTTC
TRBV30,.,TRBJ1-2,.,CAWTVGQGNYGYTF,TGTGCCTGGACGGTCGGGCAGGGGAACTATGGCTACACCTTC
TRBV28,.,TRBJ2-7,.,CASSLSHSPYEQYF,TGTGCCAGCAGTTTATCGCACAGTCCCTACGAGCAGTACTTC
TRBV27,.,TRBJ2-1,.,CASSLSRLALNEQFF,TGTGCCAGCAGTTTATCCAGGCTAGCGCTGAATGAGCAGTTCTTC
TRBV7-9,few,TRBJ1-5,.,CASGDHQPQHF,TGTGCCAGCGGGGACCATCAGCCCCAGCATTTT
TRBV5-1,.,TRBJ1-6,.,CASSPSGHNASPLHF,TGCGCCAGCAGCCCCTCGGGCCACAACGCTTCACCCCTCCACTTT
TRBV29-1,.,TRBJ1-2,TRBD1,CSAEAQGEHGYTF,TGCAGCGCTGAGGCTCAGGGGGAGCATGGCTACACCTTC
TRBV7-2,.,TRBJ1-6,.,CASSSNRNSPLHF,TGTGCCAGCAGCTCAAACAGGAATTCACCCCTCCACTTT
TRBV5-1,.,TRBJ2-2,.,CASSRGTSNTGELFF,TGCGCCAGCAGCCGAGGGACATCGAACACCGGGGAGCTGTTTTTT
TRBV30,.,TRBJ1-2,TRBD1,CAWRDRFNPANYGYTF,TGTGCCTGGAGGGACAGGTTCAACCCAGCTAACTATGGCTACACCTTC
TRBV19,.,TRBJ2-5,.,CASSIGGGAETQYF,TGTGCCAGTAGTATAGGGGGAGGAGCAGAGACCCAGTACTTC
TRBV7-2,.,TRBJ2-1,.,CASSLVGGGGNEQFF,TGTGCCAGCAGCTTAGTCGGAGGGGGTGGCAATGAGCAGTTCTTC
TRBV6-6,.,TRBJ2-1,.,CASTRRVQGISSEQFF,TGTGCCAGCACCCGAAGGGTACAGGGCATTTCGAGTGAGCAGTTCTTC
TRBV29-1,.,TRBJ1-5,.,CSARGANNQPQHF,TGCAGCGCCAGAGGGGCGAACAATCAGCCCCAGCATTTT
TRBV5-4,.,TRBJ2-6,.,CASSLYSATNVLTF,TGTGCCAGCAGCTTGTATTCGGCCACCAACGTCCTGACTTTC
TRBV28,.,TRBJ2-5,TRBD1,CASGQGRETQYF,TGTGCCAGCGGACAGGGGAGAGAGACCCAGTACTTC
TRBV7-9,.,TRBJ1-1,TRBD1,CASSVLRDREVAFF,TGTGCCAGCAGCGTACTCCGGGACAGAGAAGTAGCTTTCTTT
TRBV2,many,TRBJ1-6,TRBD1,CASRDRGFSPLHF,TGTGCCAGCAGGGACAGGGGTTTTTCACCCCTCCACTTT
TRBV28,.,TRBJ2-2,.,CASSFGLVTGELFF,TGTGCCAGCAGTTTCGGTTTGGTCACCGGGGAGCTGTTTTTT
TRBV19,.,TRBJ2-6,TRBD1,CASSSLHPGGSGANVLTF,TGTGCCAGTAGTAGCCTACATCCAGGGGGCTCTGGGGCCAACGTCCTGACTTTC
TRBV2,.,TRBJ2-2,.,CASSISGELFF,TGTGCCAGCAGTATTTCCGGGGAGCTGTTTTTT
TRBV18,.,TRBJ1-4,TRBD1,CASSPRDSGEKLFF,TGTGCCAGCTCACCGCGGGACAGTGGTGAAAAACTGTTTTTT
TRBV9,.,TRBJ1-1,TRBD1,CASSASGTAIEAFF,TGTGCCAGCAGCGCTTCCGGGACAGCAATTGAAGCTTTCTTT